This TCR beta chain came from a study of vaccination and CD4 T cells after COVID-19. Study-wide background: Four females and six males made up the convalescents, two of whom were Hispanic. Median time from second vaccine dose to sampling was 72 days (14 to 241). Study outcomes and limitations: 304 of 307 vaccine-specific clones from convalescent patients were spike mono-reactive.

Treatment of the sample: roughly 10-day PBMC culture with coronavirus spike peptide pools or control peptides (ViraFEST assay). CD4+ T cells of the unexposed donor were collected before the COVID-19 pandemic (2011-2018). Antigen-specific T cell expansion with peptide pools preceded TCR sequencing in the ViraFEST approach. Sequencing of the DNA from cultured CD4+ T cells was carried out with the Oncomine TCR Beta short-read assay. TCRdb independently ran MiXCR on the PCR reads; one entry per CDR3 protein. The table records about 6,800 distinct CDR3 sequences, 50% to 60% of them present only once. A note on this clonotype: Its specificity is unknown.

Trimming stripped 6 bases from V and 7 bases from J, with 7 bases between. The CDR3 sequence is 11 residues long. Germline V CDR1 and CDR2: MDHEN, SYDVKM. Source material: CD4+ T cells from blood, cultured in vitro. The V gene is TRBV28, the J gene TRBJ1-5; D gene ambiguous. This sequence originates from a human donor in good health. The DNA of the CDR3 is TGTGCCAGCAGCCACAAACAGCCCCAGCATTTT. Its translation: CASSHKQPQHF.